A selection of T cell receptor beta chains follows, all from one sample in a study of T cell repertoires in cytomegalovirus infection. Via MiXCR, TCRdb re-called the reads, giving one row per CDR3 protein. There are 150,000 to 200,000 distinct CDR3 sequences in the sample; under 30% occur only once, and 31% lies in the top ten. Sequenced material: PBMCs. The receptor set was obtained from a human donor in good health (CMV status not recorded). Some clones in this sample may be carry-over from other donors' samples. CDR3s include the opening cysteine and the closing phenylalanine or tryptophan. The D gene is left open where the match is weak. Expanded clones are given a class, and other clones once, few, many or no size at all.

cdr3_aa	cdr3_nt	v_call	d_call	clone_size	j_call	cdr3_length
CSVTGQGGGNTIYF	TGCAGCGTGACGGGACAGGGTGGTGGAAACACCATATATTTT	TRBV29-1	TRBD1	.	TRBJ1-3	14
CASTGDSALEAFF	TGTGCCAGCACCGGTGACAGCGCGCTCGAAGCTTTCTTT	TRBV7-9	.	few	TRBJ1-1	13
CAASDRSNQPQHF	TGTGCAGCCTCGGACAGAAGCAATCAGCCCCAGCATTTT	TRBV2	.	.	TRBJ1-5	13
CAISRDGNTEAFF	TGTGCCATCAGTAGGGACGGCAACACTGAAGCTTTCTTT	TRBV10-3	.	few	TRBJ1-1	13
CASSLTVHTEAFF	TGCGCCAGCAGCTTAACGGTTCACACTGAAGCTTTCTTT	TRBV5-1	.	.	TRBJ1-1	13
CASGLVKAQRGASSTDTQYF	TGTGCTAGTGGTTTGGTAAAGGCCCAACGGGGGGCGTCTAGCACAGATACGCAGTATTTT	TRBV12-5	.	.	TRBJ2-3	20
CASIRTPSNQPQHF	TGTGCCAGTATTCGGACACCTTCCAATCAGCCCCAGCATTTT	TRBV19	.	.	TRBJ1-5	14
CASSQGQGATGELFF	TGTGCCAGCAGCCAAGGACAGGGGGCCACCGGGGAGCTGTTTTTT	TRBV3-1	TRBD1	.	TRBJ2-2	15
CASSFTGFGNTIYF	TGTGCCAGCAGCTTCACAGGGTTCGGAAACACCATATATTTT	TRBV7-8	.	few	TRBJ1-3	14
CASSPGYYGYTF	TGTGCCAGCAGCCCGGGTTACTATGGCTACACCTTC	TRBV5-6	.	few	TRBJ1-2	12
CASSFGAGRYTEAFF	TGTGCCAGCAGCTTTGGGGCAGGGCGGTACACTGAAGCTTTCTTT	TRBV5-4	.	.	TRBJ1-1	15
CASSLGDRGNNEQFF	TGTGCCAGCAGCTTAGGGGACAGGGGAAACAATGAGCAGTTCTTC	TRBV7-3	TRBD1	few	TRBJ2-1	15
CSAREDSNQPQHF	TGCAGTGCTAGGGAGGACAGCAATCAGCCCCAGCATTTT	TRBV20-1	.	.	TRBJ1-5	13
CASSLVRGTGTGELFF	TGTGCCAGCAGCTTGGTGCGGGGGACCGGAACCGGGGAGCTGTTTTTT	TRBV5-5	TRBD2	few	TRBJ2-2	16
CASSSDRSYGYTF	TGTGCCAGCAGCTCGGACAGGAGTTATGGCTACACCTTC	TRBV12-3/TRBV12-4	TRBD1	few	TRBJ1-2	13
CASSLLPGGYTEAFF	TGTGCCAGCAGCTTACTACCTGGGGGATACACTGAAGCTTTCTTT	TRBV7-2	.	many	TRBJ1-1	15
CASSIDRPNQPQHF	TGTGCCAGTAGTATAGACAGGCCCAATCAGCCCCAGCATTTT	TRBV19	.	few	TRBJ1-5	14
CSVDNSYTGELFF	TGCAGCGTTGATAACAGCTACACCGGGGAGCTGTTTTTT	TRBV29-1	.	.	TRBJ2-2	13
CASSSTGGANEKLFF	TGCGCCAGCAGCTCGACAGGGGGAGCTAATGAAAAACTGTTTTTT	TRBV5-1	TRBD1	.	TRBJ1-4	15
CASSPGNGPEGNQPQHF	TGCGCCAGCAGCCCCGGGAATGGTCCTGAAGGCAATCAGCCCCAGCATTTT	TRBV5-1	.	.	TRBJ1-5	17
CSVSGDLHRGTNEKLFF	TGCAGCGTCTCTGGGGACTTACATAGGGGAACTAATGAAAAACTGTTTTTT	TRBV29-1	.	.	TRBJ1-4	17
CASRSGTGHHGTEAFF	TGTGCCAGCAGATCCGGGACAGGGCACCATGGCACTGAAGCTTTCTTT	TRBV5-6	TRBD1	few	TRBJ1-1	16